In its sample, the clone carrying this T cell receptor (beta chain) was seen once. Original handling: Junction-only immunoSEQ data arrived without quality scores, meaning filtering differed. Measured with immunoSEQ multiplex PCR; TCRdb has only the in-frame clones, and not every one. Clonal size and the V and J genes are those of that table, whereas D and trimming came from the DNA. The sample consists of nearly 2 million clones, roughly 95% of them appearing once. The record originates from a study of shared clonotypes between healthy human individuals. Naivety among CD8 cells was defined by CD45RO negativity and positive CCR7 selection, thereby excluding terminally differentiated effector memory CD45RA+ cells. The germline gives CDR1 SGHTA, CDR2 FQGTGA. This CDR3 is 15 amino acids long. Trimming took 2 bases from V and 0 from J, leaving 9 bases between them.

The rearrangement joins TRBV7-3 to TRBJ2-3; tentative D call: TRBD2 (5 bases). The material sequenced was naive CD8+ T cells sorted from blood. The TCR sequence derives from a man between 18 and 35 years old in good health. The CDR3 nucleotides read TGTGCCAGCAGCTTATCTGCGGGCAGCACAGATACGCAGTATTTT. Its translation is CASSLSAGSTDTQYF.